This T cell receptor beta chain was recorded in a study of blood T cell repertoires in COVID-19. Across the study: Italy, Spain and the United States were the sources of the convalescent and acute COVID-19 samples. In each case, the material was cDNA or gDNA derived from T cells, B-cell-depleted T cells, or PBMCs.

V was trimmed by 2 bases and J by 6 bases, leaving 9 bases between them. Germline CDR1 is SGHAT and CDR2 is FQNNGV. The length of the CDR3 is 13 residues. Under the authors' procedure: Estimated nucleated cell counts came from reference gene primer amplification. Measured with immunoSEQ multiplex PCR; TCRdb has only the in-frame clones, and not every one. D and trimming were read from the DNA, whereas the V and J calls and clone size are those reported in that table. The profile covers under 80,000 clones, with roughly 90% appearing a single time and approximately 5.5% taken by the ten largest. This sequence joins TRBV11-2 and TRBJ2-3; D uncertain. The sample was peripheral blood. The receptor's source is a human donor in a cohort sampled during active COVID-19. The CDR3 DNA is TGTGCCAGCAGCTTACTAGTAGCCGATACGCAGTATTTT. This gives the protein CASSLLVADTQYF.